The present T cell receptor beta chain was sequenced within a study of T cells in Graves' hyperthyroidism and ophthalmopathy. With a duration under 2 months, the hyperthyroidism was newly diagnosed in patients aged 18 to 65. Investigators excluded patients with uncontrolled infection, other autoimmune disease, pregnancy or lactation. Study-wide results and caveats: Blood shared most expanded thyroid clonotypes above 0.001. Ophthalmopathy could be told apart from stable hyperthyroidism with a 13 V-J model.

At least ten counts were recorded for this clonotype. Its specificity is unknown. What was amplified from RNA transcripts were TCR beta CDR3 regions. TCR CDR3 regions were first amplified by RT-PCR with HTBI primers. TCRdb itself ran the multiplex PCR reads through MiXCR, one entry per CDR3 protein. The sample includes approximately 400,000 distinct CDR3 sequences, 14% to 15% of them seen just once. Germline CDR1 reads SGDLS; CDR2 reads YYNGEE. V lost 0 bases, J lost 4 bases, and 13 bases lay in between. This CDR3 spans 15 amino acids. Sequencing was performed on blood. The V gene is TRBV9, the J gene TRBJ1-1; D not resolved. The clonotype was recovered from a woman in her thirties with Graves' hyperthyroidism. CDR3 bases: TGTGCCAGCAGCGTAGAAGGTTGGCCGGGCACTGAAGCTTTCTTT. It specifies CASSVEGWPGTEAFF. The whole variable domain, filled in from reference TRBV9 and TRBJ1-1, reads DSGVTQTPKHLITATGQRVTLRCSPRSGDLSVYWYQQSLDQGLQFLIQYYNGEERAKGNILERFSAQQFPDLHSELNLSSLELGDSALYFCASSVEGWPGTEAFFGQGTRLTVV.